This TCR beta chain was sequenced during a study of CXCR3-negative and CXCR3-positive naive CD8 T cells. Across the whole study: Per-library TRB read counts averaged about 1.5 +/- 0.3 million, adding up to 130 million to 150 million in total.

The CDR3 consists of 13 residues. Germline-derived CDR1 and CDR2 are SNHLY and FYNNEI. Sorts that each held approximately 300,000 cells were run in triplicate for every CD8+ T cell subset. Naive CD8+ T cells had a CD45RO-CCR7+CD27+CD95- phenotype. A remark on this clonotype: Its antigen is unknown.

UMI-labeled 5' RACE TRB cDNA libraries were prepared from the cells. TCRdb re-called the 5' RACE reads; one entry per CDR3 protein, DNA not given. The repertoire table contains about 90,000 distinct CDR3 sequences. The study, taken as a whole, reports: With CXCR3 expression partially decreased after cryopreservation, most assays relied on fresh PBMCs.

The sample was naive CXCR3- CD8+ T cells from blood. Subset given: CD45RO-CCR7+CD27+CD95- naive CD8+ T cells lacking CXCR3 (TNR3-). The chain combines TRBV2 with TRBJ2-7; absent DNA, TCRdb's TRBD2 call cannot be checked. The receptor was derived from a human donor in good health. Some clones in this sample may be carry-over from other donors' samples. CDR3 residues: CATSEREVVEQYF.